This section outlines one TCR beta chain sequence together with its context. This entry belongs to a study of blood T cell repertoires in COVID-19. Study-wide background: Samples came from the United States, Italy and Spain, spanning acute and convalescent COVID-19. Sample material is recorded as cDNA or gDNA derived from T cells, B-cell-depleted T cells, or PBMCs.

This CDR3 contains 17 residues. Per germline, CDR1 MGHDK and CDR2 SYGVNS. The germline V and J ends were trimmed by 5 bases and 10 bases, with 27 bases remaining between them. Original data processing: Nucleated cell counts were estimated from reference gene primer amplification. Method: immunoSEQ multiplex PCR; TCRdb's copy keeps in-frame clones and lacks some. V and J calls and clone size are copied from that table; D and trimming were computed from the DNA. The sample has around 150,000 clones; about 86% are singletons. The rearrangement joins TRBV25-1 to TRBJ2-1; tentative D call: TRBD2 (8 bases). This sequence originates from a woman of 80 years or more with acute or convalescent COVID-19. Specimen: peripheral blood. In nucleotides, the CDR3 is TGTGCCAGCAGTCCCCGGGACAGAACGACGGGACTAGACGAGCAGTTCTTC. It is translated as CASSPRDRTTGLDEQFF.